The clone carrying this TCR beta chain appeared many times. What it recognizes is unknown. This CDR3 spans 14 amino acids. The germline V and J ends were trimmed by 3 bases and 2 bases, with 8 bases remaining between them. Germline V CDR1 and CDR2: SNHLY, FYNNEI. The template was total RNA from unfractionated whole blood. The data were taken from a study of human T cells and chemical hapten exposure. Study-wide points: Sensitizing with DPC caused no change in TCRs above 1 in 1000 frequency.

For the library, individual cDNA molecules each received unique molecular identifiers. TCRdb re-called the reads with MiXCR, one entry per CDR3 protein. The repertoire holds 95,000 to 150,000 distinct CDR3 sequences, with approximately 9.3% as singletons. This receptor was taken from a human donor in good health. Some clones in this sample may be carry-over from other donors' samples. The material sequenced was whole blood. V gene TRBV2 combines with J gene TRBJ1-5; no clear D gene. The CDR3 sequence is CASSDPVGNQPQHF. The CDR3 DNA sequence: TGTGCCAGCAGTGACCCGGTGGGCAATCAGCCCCAGCATTTT.